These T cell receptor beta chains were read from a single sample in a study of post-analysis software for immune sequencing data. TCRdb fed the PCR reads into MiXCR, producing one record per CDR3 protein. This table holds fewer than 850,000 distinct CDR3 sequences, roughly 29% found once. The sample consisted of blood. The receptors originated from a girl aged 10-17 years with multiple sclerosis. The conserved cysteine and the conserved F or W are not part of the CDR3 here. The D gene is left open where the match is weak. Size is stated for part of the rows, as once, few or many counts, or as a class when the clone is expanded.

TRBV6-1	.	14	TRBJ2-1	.	ASSEWIQVGVDEQF
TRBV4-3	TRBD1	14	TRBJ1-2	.	ASSQDVAGQPYGYT
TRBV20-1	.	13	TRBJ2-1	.	SARETGLGHNEQF
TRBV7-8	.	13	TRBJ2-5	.	ASSSMGGFQETQY
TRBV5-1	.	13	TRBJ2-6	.	ASSPMGDGANVLT
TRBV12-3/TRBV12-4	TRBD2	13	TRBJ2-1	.	ASNKGLAGDNEQF
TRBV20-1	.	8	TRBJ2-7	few	SAAEVEQY
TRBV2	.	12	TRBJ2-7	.	ASTWGTLTYEQY
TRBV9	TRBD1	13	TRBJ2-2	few	ASSPRQGVTGELF
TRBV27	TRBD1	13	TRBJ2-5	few	ASSGRTGSKETQY
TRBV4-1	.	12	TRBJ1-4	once	ASSQQGTNEKLF
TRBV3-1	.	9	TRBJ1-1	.	ASSQDTKAF
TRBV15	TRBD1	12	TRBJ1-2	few	ATSRDGTRGRST
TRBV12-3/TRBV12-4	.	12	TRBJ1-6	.	ASSLSQGRSPLH
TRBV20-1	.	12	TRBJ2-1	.	SASDDFLPNEQF
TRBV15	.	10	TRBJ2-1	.	ATSGQLARAY
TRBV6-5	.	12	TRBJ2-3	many	ASSLGVTTDTQY
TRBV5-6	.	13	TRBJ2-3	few	ASSLAQQTAGRQY
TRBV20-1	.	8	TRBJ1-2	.	SASRAGYT
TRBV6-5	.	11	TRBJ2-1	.	ASRQAGRGEQF
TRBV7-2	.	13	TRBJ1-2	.	ASSLEGGVNYGYT
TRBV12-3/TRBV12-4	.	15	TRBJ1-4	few	ASSDSLTGSRNEKLF
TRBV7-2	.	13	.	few	ASSLRGARSYEQY
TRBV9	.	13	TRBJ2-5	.	ASSVGSGGQETQY
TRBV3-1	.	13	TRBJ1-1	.	ASSQLQPLNTEAF
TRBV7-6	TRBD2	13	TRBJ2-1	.	AGGNQRGAYNEQF
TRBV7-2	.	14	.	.	ASSPPGRPQGGTQY
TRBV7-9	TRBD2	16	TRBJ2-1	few	ASRTGTSGRAAVGEQF
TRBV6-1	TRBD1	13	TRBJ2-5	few	ASSEGQGPQETQY
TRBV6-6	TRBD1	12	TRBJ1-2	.	ASSTGAGAGGYT
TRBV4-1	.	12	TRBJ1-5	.	ASSLTFSNQPQH
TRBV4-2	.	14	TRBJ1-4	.	ASSQVGSRLREKLF
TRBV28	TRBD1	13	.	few	ASSAGTDHFYEQY
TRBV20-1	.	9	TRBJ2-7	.	SVPGGYEQY
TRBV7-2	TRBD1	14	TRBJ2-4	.	ASSHRGAGSKNIQY
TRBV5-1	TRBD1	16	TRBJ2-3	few	ASSTGQRKTENPDTQY
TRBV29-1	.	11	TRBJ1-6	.	SVRDGGNSPLH
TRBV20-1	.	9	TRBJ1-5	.	SARFGQPQH
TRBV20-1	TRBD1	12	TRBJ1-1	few	SATEGQRGTEAF
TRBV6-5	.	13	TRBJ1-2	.	ASSYLKQGSYGYT
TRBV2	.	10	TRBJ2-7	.	ASRPGYYEQY
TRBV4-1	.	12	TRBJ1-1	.	ASSQEGSRQRAF
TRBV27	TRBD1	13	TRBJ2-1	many	ASSHRGSMEYEQF
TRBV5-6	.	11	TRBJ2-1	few	ASSLPSLNEQF
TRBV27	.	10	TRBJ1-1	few	ASSHWADGAF
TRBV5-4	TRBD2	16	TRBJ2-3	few	ASSLAPLSSGRRDTQY
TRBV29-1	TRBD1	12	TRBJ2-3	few	SVPQGAITDTQY
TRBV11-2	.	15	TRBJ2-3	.	ASSPRRDGGLTDTQY
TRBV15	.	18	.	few	ATSRDWTNEVGIFFDEQY
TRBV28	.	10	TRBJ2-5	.	ASSFQTETQY
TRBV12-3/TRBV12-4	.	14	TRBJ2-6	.	ASSLYRGAGANVLT
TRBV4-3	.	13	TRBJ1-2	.	ASSQDWGQQKGYT
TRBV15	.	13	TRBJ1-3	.	ATSRDTGPGNTIY
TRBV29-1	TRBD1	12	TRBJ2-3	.	SAPDRDGSGTQY
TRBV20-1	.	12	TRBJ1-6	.	SAPFTFDNSPLH
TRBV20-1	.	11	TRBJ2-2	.	SAREPNTGELF